A single sample is the source of the 19 T cell receptor beta chains below, sequenced in a study of OX40 agonist ivuxolimab in advanced cancers. Sequencing was performed with immunoSEQ multiplex PCR; in TCRdb, only in-frame clones are kept and a portion is missing. Of some 71,000 clones in the sample, roughly 88% were seen once. This specimen consisted of CD4+ or CD8+ T cells sorted from blood, obtained in a trial of the OX40 agonist ivuxolimab. These receptors originate from an adult with an advanced solid tumor such as melanoma, head and neck, liver or kidney cancer.

This clone was recorded a few times. J is TRBJ1-4 and V is TRBV6-5; tentatively, D is TRBD1 (5 bases). The germline V and J ends were trimmed by 0 bases and 4 bases, with 9 bases remaining between them. Germline CDR1 reads MNHEY; CDR2 reads SVGAGI. The CDR3 covers 15 residues. The CDR3 is CASSYSTAINEKLFF. The CDR3 nucleotides read TGTGCCAGCAGTTACTCGACAGCGATTAATGAAAAACTGTTTTTT.

The chain employs TRBV5-6 and TRBJ2-7; unclear D gene. CDR1 and CDR2 from the germline V gene are SGHDT and YYEEEE. This CDR3 has 11 amino acids. With 1 base removed from V and 5 bases from J, the gap between germline ends came to 4 bases. CDR3 bases: TGTGCCAGCAGCTTGCACCACGAGCAGTACTTC. Translated: CASSLHHEQYF.

The chain has TRBV6-1 and TRBJ1-3; D perhaps matches TRBD1 (5 bases). CDR1 is MNHNS and CDR2 is SASEGT in the germline V gene. The CDR3 has 15 residues. The V and J ends lost 1 base and 0 bases respectively, with 7 bases between them. In DNA form, the CDR3 reads TGTGCCAGCAGTGAAGGGGGCAACTCTGGAAACACCATATATTTT. Translation gives CASSEGGNSGNTIYF.

V is TRBV4-1 and J is TRBJ2-5; D unresolved. The germline V gene encodes CDR1 MGHRA and CDR2 YSYEKL. CDR3 length: 16 amino acids. Trimming took off 1 base at V and 2 bases at J, with 14 bases between the two ends. The CDR3 region has the DNA TGCGCCAGCAGCCAAGGATTTGGACGGGCGCAAGAGACCCAGTACTTC. Amino acids: CASSQGFGRAQETQYF.

The chain joins TRBV6-5 to TRBJ1-1; a possible D gene is TRBD1 (5 bases). V lost 7 bases and J lost 1, with 10 bases in between. The length of the CDR3 is 13 residues. Per germline, CDR1 MNHEY and CDR2 SVGAGI. The CDR3, as DNA: TGTGCCAGCATGGGACGGCAGAACACTGAAGCTTTCTTT. Its protein product is CASMGRQNTEAFF.

This chain links TRBV30 with TRBJ2-7; D is perhaps TRBD2 (6 bases). The CDR3 runs 15 residues. Germline values: CDR1 GTSNPN, CDR2 SVGIG (reference sequence). V gave up 0 bases and J gave up 4 bases, with 16 bases separating them. CDR3 nucleotides: TGTGCCTGGAGTGTAGGCCCCCTCGGGACTTACGAGCAGTACTTC. Its translation: CAWSVGPLGTYEQYF.

The chain employs TRBV4-2 and TRBJ1-4, with D tentatively TRBD1 (5 bases). The CDR3 is made up of 15 amino acids. In germline, CDR1 is LGHNA, CDR2 YNFKEQ. The V end was cut by 2 bases, the J end by 1 base, with 8 bases between. CDR3 DNA: TGTGCCAGCAGCCAACAAAGGGGAACTAATGAAAAACTGTTTTTT. Encoded protein: CASSQQRGTNEKLFF.

The chain uses TRBV5-6 and TRBJ2-2, with TRBD2 identical over 7 bases. Germline assignment: CDR1 SGHDT and CDR2 YYEEEE. This CDR3 is built from 15 residues. The junction had 7 bases not matched to a gene; V was cut back by 1 base and J by 7 bases. CDR3 amino acids: CASSLPRREGGELFF. In DNA, the CDR3 is TGTGCCAGCAGCTTGCCGCGCAGGGAGGGCGGGGAGCTGTTTTTT. The variable domain in full, completed from reference TRBV5-6 and TRBJ2-2, reads DAGVTQSPTHLIKTRGQQVTLRCSPKSGHDTVSWYQQALGQGPQFIFQYYEEEERQRGNFPDRFSGHQFPNYSSELNVNALLLGDSALYLCASSLPRREGGELFFGEGSRLTVL.

The chain couples TRBV20-1 to TRBJ1-2, with D unresolved. CDR3 length: 11 residues. CDR1 and CDR2 (germline): DFQATT, SNEGSKA (reference sequence). The CDR3 nucleotides read TGCAGCCTCAGATATAACTATGGCTACACCTTC. Protein product: CSLRYNYGYTF.

The chain uses TRBV4-1 and TRBJ2-1; a weak D match, TRBD1 (5 bases). Germline assignment: CDR1 MGHRA and CDR2 YSYEKL. The V gene lost 0 bases and the J gene lost 7 bases, with 13 bases spanning the gap. This CDR3 comprises 15 residues. DNA for the CDR3: TGCGCCAGCAGCCAAGATCGATATGGGGCTAATGAGCAGTTCTTC. The encoded protein is CASSQDRYGANEQFF.

The V gene is TRBV5-5, the J gene TRBJ2-7; 7 bases are shared with TRBD2. V shed 4 bases and J 3 bases; nucleotides not matched to a gene: 13. The germline gives CDR1 SGHKS, CDR2 YYEKEE (reference sequence). The length of the CDR3 is 16 residues. CDR3 amino acids: CASSPLGGTTYYEQYF. The DNA for the CDR3 is TGTGCCAGCAGCCCCCTGGGAGGGACTACTTACTACGAGCAGTACTTC.

This clone was observed once. The J gene is TRBJ1-1, the V gene TRBV5-4; a possible D gene is TRBD1 (5 bases). V gave up 4 bases and J gave up 4 bases, with 17 bases separating them. This CDR3 has 15 amino acids. CDR1 is SGHNT, CDR2 YYREEE, per germline (reference sequence). The CDR3 sequence is CASSLNTGFPTEAFF. CDR3 nucleotides: TGTGCCAGCAGCCTCAATACAGGATTCCCCACTGAAGCTTTCTTT.

The chain couples TRBV5-1 to TRBJ2-3; weak D call: TRBD2 (5 bases). Trimming cost V 0 bases and J 5 bases, with 7 bases left between them. The CDR3 length is 13 residues. CDR1 and CDR2 from the germline V gene are SGHRS and YFSETQ. CDR3 nucleotide sequence: TGCGCCAGCAGCTTGGGCCGGGGAGATACGCAGTATTTT. Translation: CASSLGRGDTQYF.

CDR3 protein: CASSPRSSYNSPLHF. The CDR3 DNA reads TGTGCCAGCAGTCCCAGAAGCTCCTATAATTCACCCCTCCACTTT. This chain uses TRBV27 with TRBJ1-6; D remains ambiguous. Per germline, CDR1 MNHEY and CDR2 SMNVEV (reference sequence). V lost 5 bases to trimming and J lost 0 bases, with 8 bases between them. The CDR3 runs 15 residues.

CDR3 sequence reads: CASSATGTGTVNEKLFF. As DNA, the CDR3 is TGTGCCAGCAGCGCCACCGGGACAGGGACCGTGAATGAAAAACTGTTTTTT. V and J are TRBV5-6 and TRBJ1-4; TRBD1 agrees at 9 bases. The CDR3 length is 17 residues. The trim removed 4 bases at V and 5 bases at J, leaving 12 bases unmatched. Germline V CDR1 and CDR2: SGHDT, YYEEEE.

This chain links TRBV28 with TRBJ1-2; unclear D gene. Per the germline V gene, CDR1 is MDHEN and CDR2 is SYDVKM. Trimming shortened V by 6 bases and J by 2 bases, and 13 bases separated the two germline ends. This CDR3 is built from 14 residues. The CDR3: CASRTNRNNYGYTF. CDR3 coding DNA: TGTGCCAGCAGGACCAATCGGAACAACTATGGCTACACCTTC.

V usage is TRBV5-4 and J usage is TRBJ2-2, with 7 bases that match TRBD2. This CDR3 comprises 15 residues. V dropped 5 bases and J dropped 4; count of bases not matched to a gene: 8. CDR1 and CDR2 from the germline V gene are SGHNT and YYREEE (reference sequence). The CDR3 DNA reads TGTGCCAGCAGGACGGGGGGTCGCGGCACCGGGGAGCTGTTTTTT. This gives the protein CASRTGGRGTGELFF.

The chain is built from TRBV7-6 and TRBJ1-1, with 9 bases fitting TRBD1. The germline CDR1 and CDR2 sequences are SGHVS and FNYEAQ. V shed 4 bases, J shed 1 base, and the junction held 4 bases outside the gene matches. The CDR3 sequence is 15 residues long. The CDR3 region is CASSSGQGPNTEAFF. CDR3 in DNA: TGTGCCAGCAGCTCTGGACAGGGGCCGAACACTGAAGCTTTCTTT.

This clone was seen only a few times. The rearrangement uses TRBV16 and TRBJ2-1; 11 bases align to TRBD1. Losses at the gene ends were 7 bases for V and 4 bases for J; bases not matched to a gene: 9. This CDR3 is built from 16 residues. Germline V gene sequence: CDR1 KGHSY, CDR2 FQNENV. CDR3 residues: CASKKTGTGGYNEQFF. Written as DNA, the CDR3 is TGTGCCAGCAAGAAAACCGGGACAGGGGGATACAATGAGCAGTTCTTC.